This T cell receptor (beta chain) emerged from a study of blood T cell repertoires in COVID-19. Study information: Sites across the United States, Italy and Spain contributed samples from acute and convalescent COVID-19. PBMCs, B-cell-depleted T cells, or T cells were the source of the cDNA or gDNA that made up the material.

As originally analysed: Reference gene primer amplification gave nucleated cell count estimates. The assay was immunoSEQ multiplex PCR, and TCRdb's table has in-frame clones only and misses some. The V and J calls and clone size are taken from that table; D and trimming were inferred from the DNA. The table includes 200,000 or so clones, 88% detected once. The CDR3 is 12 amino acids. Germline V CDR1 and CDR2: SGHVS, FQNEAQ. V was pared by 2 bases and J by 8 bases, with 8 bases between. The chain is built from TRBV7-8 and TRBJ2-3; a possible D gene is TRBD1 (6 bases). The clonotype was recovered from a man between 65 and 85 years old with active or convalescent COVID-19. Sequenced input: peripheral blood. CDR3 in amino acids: CASSLLQGTQYF. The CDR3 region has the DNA TGTGCCAGCAGCTTACTACAGGGTACGCAGTATTTT.